These 7 T cell receptor beta chains share one sample of origin, sequenced in a study of early T cells in non-severe SARS-CoV-2 infection. TCRdb re-analysed the 5' RACE reads in MiXCR, keeping a single row per CDR3 protein. The sample lists roughly 100,000 distinct CDR3 sequences, about an eighth occurring once. Sequenced: whole blood. The receptors here all came from an adult who was a healthcare worker with PCR-confirmed SARS-CoV-2 infection or an uninfected control (not recorded which).

The sample holds many counts of this clonotype. The chain combines TRBV6-6 with TRBJ1-2, with 7 bases that match TRBD1. The CDR3 covers 14 residues. Germline V gene lookup returns CDR1 MNHNY and CDR2 SVGAGI (reference sequence). V dropped 2 bases and J dropped 4; count of bases not matched to a gene: 4. The chain's CDR3 is CASSYPGTAYGYTF. CDR3 DNA: TGTGCCAGCAGTTACCCGGGGACAGCCTATGGCTACACCTTC.

This clonotype has only a few counts. CDR3 nucleotide sequence: TGTGCCAGCTCAGTATTTAACTATGGCTACACCTTC. It encodes CASSVFNYGYTF. The rearrangement joins TRBV25-1 to TRBJ1-2; no firm D call. CDR3 size: 12 residues. Trimming took off 8 bases at V and 1 base at J, with 8 bases between the two ends. CDR1 is MGHDK, CDR2 SYGVNS, per germline.

This clonotype has just a few counts. This chain joins TRBV7-2 and TRBJ2-3, with D unresolved. The germline V gene has CDR1 SGHTA and CDR2 FQGNSA. The CDR3 runs to 14 residues. Deletions cut 0 bases from V and 4 bases from J, with 8 bases between. CDR3 sequence reads: CASSLADLADTQYF. In DNA, the CDR3 is TGTGCCAGCAGCTTAGCGGATTTGGCAGATACGCAGTATTTT.

This clonotype was counted only a few times. This chain links TRBV4-3 with TRBJ1-1, with D uncertain. Germline CDR1 LGHNA, CDR2 YSLEER. The CDR3 is made up of 13 amino acids. Trimming stripped 6 bases from V and 3 bases from J, with 11 bases between. The CDR3 here is CASRIDFHTEAFF. The CDR3 coding sequence is TGCGCCAGCAGAATTGACTTCCACACTGAAGCTTTCTTT.

This chain links TRBV18 with TRBJ2-2; 7 bases align to TRBD1. There are 15 residues in the CDR3. Germline CDR1 reads KGHSH; CDR2 reads LQKENI. With 3 bases clipped from V and 6 bases from J, the junction kept 7 bases outside the gene matches. The chain's CDR3 is CASSPGQLNAGELFF. CDR3 DNA sequence: TGTGCCAGCTCACCGGGACAGCTTAATGCCGGGGAGCTGTTTTTT.

This clonotype occurred a few times. The V gene is TRBV5-6, the J gene TRBJ1-1; D is uncertain. Germline-derived CDR1 and CDR2 are SGHDT and YYEEEE. The CDR3 runs to 13 residues. The V end lost 2 bases, the J end lost 4 bases, and 9 bases lay between the germline ends. The CDR3 sequence is CASSFLSPTEAFF. CDR3 DNA sequence: TGTGCCAGCAGCTTTCTGTCACCCACTGAAGCTTTCTTT. The full variable domain, in which reference TRBV5-6 and TRBJ1-1 provide the parts outside the CDR3, is DAGVTQSPTHLIKTRGQQVTLRCSPKSGHDTVSWYQQALGQGPQFIFQYYEEEERQRGNFPDRFSGHQFPNYSSELNVNALLLGDSALYLCASSFLSPTEAFFGQGTRLTVV.

Many counts were recorded for this clonotype. The chain employs TRBV11-2 and TRBJ2-1; no clear D. The CDR3 is made up of 16 amino acids. V lost 3 bases, J lost 2 bases, and 14 bases lay in between. CDR1 and CDR2 (germline): SGHAT, FQNNGV. CDR3 DNA sequence: TGTGCCAGCAGCTTTAGCAGGACGCCCCCCTACAATGAGCAGTTCTTC. Encoded protein: CASSFSRTPPYNEQFF. The full variable domain, with the rest looked up from reference TRBV11-2 and TRBJ2-1, is EAGVAQSPRYKIIEKRQSVAFWCNPISGHATLYWYQQILGQGPKLLIQFQNNGVVDDSQLPKDRFSAERLKGVDSTLKIQPAKLEDSAVYLCASSFSRTPPYNEQFFGPGTRLTVL.